This T cell receptor (beta chain) is drawn from a study of cytotoxic CD8 clonotypes in ibrutinib-treated CLL. Whole-study context: Outcomes included roughly 24 partial and 2 complete responses; after median around 5.5 years, 14 stayed remitted and around 12 progressed.

TCRdb keeps only in-frame clones here, not all; method: immunoSEQ multiplex PCR. The sample includes hundreds of thousands of clones, less than 75% of them seen just once. Extraction of 1.5 to 2.5 micrograms of genomic DNA from cryopreserved PBMCs supplied material for TCR beta libraries. In regard to this clone: Its target is unknown.

CDR3 length: 14 residues. V lost 4 bases to trimming and J lost 7 bases, with 15 bases between them. Germline assignment: CDR1 SGHNT and CDR2 YYREEE (reference sequence). Findings and caveats of the study: Clonality at baseline surpassed age-matched healthy donors and tracked circulating CD8+ T-cell counts. Under treatment, the uncommon public clonotypes either contracted or remained stable.

This material consisted of PBMCs, taken after 24 months of ibrutinib treatment. This clonotype was obtained from a human donor with chronic lymphocytic leukemia. The chain links TRBV5-4 to TRBJ2-1; D tentatively reads TRBD1 or TRBD2 (5 bases each). The CDR3 nucleotides read TGTGCCAGCAGCCCGGGGACCCAAGAGAATGAGCAGTTCTTC. Its translation is CASSPGTQENEQFF.